These 4 T cell receptor beta chains were sequenced from one sample in a study of T cell responses to AZD1222 COVID-19 vaccine. This table comes from immunoSEQ multiplex PCR, and its TCRdb copy is limited to in-frame clones, with some not included. Of over 95,000 clones detected, about 89% appear once; the ten largest clones hold 6.5% to 8%. The sequencing here drew on peripheral blood, taken on day 0 of AZD1222 vaccination. The receptors derive from an adult in good health.

CDR3 protein: CASSYGQGGGEKLFF. CDR3 nucleotides: TGTGCCAGCAGCTATGGACAGGGTGGTGGTGAAAAACTGTTTTTT. V gene TRBV5-8 combines with J gene TRBJ1-4; TRBD1 agrees at 8 bases. The ends lost 3 bases at V and 7 bases at J; junction bases unmatched: 8. The CDR3 extends over 15 amino acids. The germline gives CDR1 SGHTS, CDR2 YDEGEE.

The V and J genes are TRBV5-6 and TRBJ2-1, with 9 bases aligning to TRBD1. Germline lookup yields CDR1 SGHDT and CDR2 YYEEEE. The CDR3 spans 16 residues. The V segment lost 5 bases and the J segment 6 bases; nucleotides outside the gene matches: 12. The CDR3 DNA sequence: TGTGCCAGCAGGCTAGGCAGGACAGGGGCTTTCAATGAGCAGTTCTTC. Protein: CASRLGRTGAFNEQFF.

This chain uses TRBV18 with TRBJ1-2; D possibly corresponds to TRBD1 (5 bases). The CDR3 is made up of 18 amino acids. Per the germline V gene, CDR1 is KGHSH and CDR2 is LQKENI. Trimming removed 3 bases at V and 0 bases at J, with 20 bases between. As DNA, the CDR3 is TGTGCCAGCTCACCCTTCTCCAGTTGGTCAGGGACTAACTATGGCTACACCTTC. This codes for CASSPFSSWSGTNYGYTF.

V gene TRBV5-1 combines with J gene TRBJ2-3, with D uncertain. The germline gives CDR1 SGHRS, CDR2 YFSETQ. This CDR3 contains 14 residues. V was trimmed by 0 bases and J by 2 bases, leaving 7 bases between them. CDR3 loop: CASSLGEITDTQYF. The CDR3 nucleotides read TGCGCCAGCAGCTTGGGTGAAATCACAGATACGCAGTATTTT.